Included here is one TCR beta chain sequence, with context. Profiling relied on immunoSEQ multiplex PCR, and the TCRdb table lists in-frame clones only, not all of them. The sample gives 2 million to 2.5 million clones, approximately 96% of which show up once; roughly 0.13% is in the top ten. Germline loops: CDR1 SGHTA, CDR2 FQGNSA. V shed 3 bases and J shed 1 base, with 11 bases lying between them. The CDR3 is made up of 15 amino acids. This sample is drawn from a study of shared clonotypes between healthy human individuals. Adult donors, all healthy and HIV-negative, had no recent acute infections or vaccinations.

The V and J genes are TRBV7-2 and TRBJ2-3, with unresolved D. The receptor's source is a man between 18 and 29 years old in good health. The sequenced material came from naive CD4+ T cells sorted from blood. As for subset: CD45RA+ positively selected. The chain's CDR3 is CASSFTGVGTDTQYF. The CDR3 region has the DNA TGTGCCAGCAGCTTTACCGGTGTGGGCACAGATACGCAGTATTTT.